This T cell receptor (beta chain) was sequenced in a study of OX40 agonist ivuxolimab in advanced cancers. As for the study in general: Patients undergoing dose escalation presented with hepatocellular carcinoma, melanoma, renal cell or head and neck cancer. The study, taken as a whole, reports: On average, CD8+ T cells had more expanded clones than CD4+.

A note on this clone: Its target is unknown.

Profiling relied on immunoSEQ multiplex PCR, and the TCRdb table lists in-frame clones only, not all of them. The sample lists around 69,000 clones; just over 85% were seen once. Blood got drawn at baseline, again on cycle 4 day 1, and then on cycle 7 day 1. The germline V and J ends were trimmed by 2 bases and 1 base, with 9 bases remaining between them. Germline lookup yields CDR1 SGHRS and CDR2 YFSETQ. This CDR3 spans 14 amino acids. The input for sequencing was CD4+ or CD8+ T cells sorted from blood, taken in a trial of the OX40 agonist ivuxolimab. The V and J genes are TRBV5-1 and TRBJ2-5, with D perhaps being TRBD1 or TRBD2 (5 bases each). This sequence was found in an adult with an advanced solid tumor such as melanoma, head and neck, liver or kidney cancer. CDR3 bases: TGCGCCAGCAGCTTCTCCGGGACCCAAGAGACCCAGTACTTC. This gives the protein CASSFSGTQETQYF.